The rows below give T cell receptor beta chains drawn from one sample of a study of blood T cell repertoires in COVID-19. Sequencing used immunoSEQ multiplex PCR; TCRdb keeps in-frame clones, though not all of them. The sample consists of about 51,000 clones, about 91% of them appearing once. The material sequenced was peripheral blood. The receptor set was obtained from a man aged 45-65 years with acute or convalescent COVID-19. Both conserved end residues are part of each CDR3. The order of the fields is D gene, J gene, V gene, clone size, CDR3 protein, CDR3 DNA. The D gene is left open where the match is weak. Clone size, where shown, is once, few, many, or a class for clones that have expanded.

-	TRBJ2-2	TRBV7-2	once	CASSLTKQPTGELFF	TGTGCCAGCAGCCTTACAAAACAACCAACCGGGGAGCTGTTTTTT
TRBD1	TRBJ1-1	TRBV2	-	CASSEQTGGSAFF	TGTGCCAGCAGTGAGCAGACAGGGGGTAGTGCTTTCTTT
TRBD1	TRBJ1-5	TRBV25-1	-	CASMQTGRNQPQHF	TGTGCCAGCATGCAGACAGGGCGTAATCAGCCCCAGCATTTT
-	TRBJ2-5	TRBV30	-	CAWSVQGRGQETQYF	TGTGCCTGGAGTGTACAGGGACGGGGCCAAGAGACCCAGTACTTC
-	TRBJ1-5	TRBV4-1	-	CASSQETGRNQPQHF	TGCGCCAGCAGCCAAGAGACGGGGAGGAATCAGCCCCAGCATTTT
TRBD2	TRBJ2-1	TRBV7-2	-	CASSWMGGGEGEQFF	TGTGCCAGCAGCTGGATGGGCGGGGGGGAAGGTGAGCAGTTCTTC
TRBD1	TRBJ1-2	TRBV27	-	CASSSRGRGGYTF	TGTGCCAGCAGTTCTAGGGGGCGAGGCGGCTACACCTTC
-	TRBJ1-3	TRBV19	-	CASSIGETSGNTIYF	TGTGCCAGTAGTATTGGAGAAACGAGTGGGAACACCATATATTTT
TRBD2	TRBJ2-2	TRBV6-5	-	CATLSGTSGTGELFF	TGTGCCACTCTCTCTGGGACTAGCGGGACCGGGGAGCTGTTTTTT
TRBD1	TRBJ1-3	TRBV18	-	CASSPEGQTGNTIYF	TGTGCCAGCTCACCCGAGGGACAGACTGGAAACACCATATATTTT
TRBD1	TRBJ1-1	TRBV19	-	CASSIYRGEAFF	TGTGCCAGTAGTATTTACAGGGGTGAAGCTTTCTTT
-	TRBJ2-1	TRBV6-5	-	CASSYWRAGSYNEQFF	TGTGCCAGCAGTTATTGGCGAGCGGGTTCTTACAATGAGCAGTTCTTC
TRBD1	TRBJ2-1	TRBV18	-	CASSKPGQGALRGNEQFF	TGTGCCAGCTCAAAACCGGGACAGGGGGCTTTGAGGGGGAATGAGCAGTTCTTC
TRBD1	TRBJ2-1	TRBV7-3	-	CASSSGTGGSSYNEQFF	TGTGCCAGCAGCTCCGGGACAGGGGGGAGCTCCTACAATGAGCAGTTCTTC
-	TRBJ2-3	TRBV9	-	CASSVASPTDTQYF	TGTGCCAGCAGCGTAGCCTCTCCTACAGATACGCAGTATTTT
TRBD2	TRBJ2-1	TRBV18	-	CASSPRLAGGAGEQFF	TGTGCCAGCTCACCCCGACTAGCGGGGGGAGCGGGTGAGCAGTTCTTC
-	TRBJ2-3	TRBV5-1	-	CASSPLLGGSSTDTQYF	TGCGCCAGCAGCCCCCTCCTGGGCGGGTCGAGCACAGATACGCAGTATTTT
TRBD2	TRBJ2-1	TRBV5-4	once	CASSLVVAGANEQFF	TGTGCCAGCAGCTTGGTGGTAGCGGGGGCCAATGAGCAGTTCTTC
-	TRBJ1-2	TRBV24-1	-	CATSDYGRDYGYTF	TGTGCCACCAGTGATTATGGCAGGGACTATGGCTACACCTTC
TRBD2	TRBJ2-7	TRBV7-2	-	CASSQTSGAPNEQYF	TGTGCCAGCAGTCAGACTAGCGGGGCCCCCAACGAGCAGTACTTC
-	TRBJ1-6	TRBV2	once	CASRALGQGYDSPLHF	TGTGCCAGCCGTGCCCTAGGGCAGGGTTATGATTCACCCCTCCACTTT
-	TRBJ1-2	TRBV10-3	-	CAITLTPANYGYTF	TGTGCCATCACCCTGACTCCAGCCAACTATGGCTACACCTTC
-	TRBJ2-3	TRBV2	-	CASSEASTDTQYF	TGTGCCAGCAGTGAGGCCAGCACAGATACGCAGTATTTT
-	TRBJ2-3	TRBV7-3	-	CASSPTAGAVGDTQYF	TGTGCCAGCAGCCCGACTGCGGGGGCGGTGGGGGATACGCAGTATTTT